This TCR beta chain appears in the sequencing data of a study of siplizumab effects on memory and regulatory T cells. V lost 0 bases and J lost 1, with 5 bases in between. The CDR3 totals 13 residues. Looked up from germline, CDR1 is SGHDT and CDR2 is YYEEEE. Method: immunoSEQ multiplex PCR; TCRdb's copy keeps in-frame clones and lacks some. The sample yields tens of thousands of clones, 80% to 90% seen once. About this clone: The antigen is not known.

Findings of the study overall: Naive T cells looked more diverse than memory cells and looked like major alloresponse contributors.

Source material: Tregs sorted from blood. The TCR sequence derives from a human donor in good health. The V gene is TRBV5-6, the J gene TRBJ2-7; D remains ambiguous. CDR3: CASSLAESYEQYF. The CDR3 region has the DNA TGTGCCAGCAGCTTGGCCGAGTCCTACGAGCAGTACTTC.